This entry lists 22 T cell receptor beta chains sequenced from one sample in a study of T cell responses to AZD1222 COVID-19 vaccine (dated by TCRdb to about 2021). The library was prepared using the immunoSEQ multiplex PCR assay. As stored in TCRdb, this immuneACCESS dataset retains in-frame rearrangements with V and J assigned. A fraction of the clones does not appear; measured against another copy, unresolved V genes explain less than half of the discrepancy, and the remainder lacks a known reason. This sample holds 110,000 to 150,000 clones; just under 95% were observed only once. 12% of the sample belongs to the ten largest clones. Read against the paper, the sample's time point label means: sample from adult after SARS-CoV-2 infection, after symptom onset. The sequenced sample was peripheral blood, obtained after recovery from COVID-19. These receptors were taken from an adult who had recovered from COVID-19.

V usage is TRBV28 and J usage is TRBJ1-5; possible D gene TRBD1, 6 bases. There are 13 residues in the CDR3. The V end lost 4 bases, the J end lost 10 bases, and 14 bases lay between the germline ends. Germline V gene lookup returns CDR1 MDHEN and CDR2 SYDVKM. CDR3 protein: CASSSGEDSPQHF. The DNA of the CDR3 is TGTGCCAGCAGTTCCGGGGAGGACAGTCCCCAGCATTTT.

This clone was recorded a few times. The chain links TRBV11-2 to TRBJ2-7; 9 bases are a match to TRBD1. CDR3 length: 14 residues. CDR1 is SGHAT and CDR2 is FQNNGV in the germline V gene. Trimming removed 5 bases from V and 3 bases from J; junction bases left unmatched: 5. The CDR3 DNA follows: TGTGCCAGCAGCCTAACGACAGGGGGCTACGAGCAGTACTTC. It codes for CASSLTTGGYEQYF.

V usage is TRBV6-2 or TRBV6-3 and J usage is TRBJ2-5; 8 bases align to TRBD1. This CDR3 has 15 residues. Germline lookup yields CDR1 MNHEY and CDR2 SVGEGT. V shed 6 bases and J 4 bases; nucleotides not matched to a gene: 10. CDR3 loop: CASSPEAGGRETQYF. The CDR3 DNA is TGTGCCAGCAGCCCGGAGGCAGGGGGCCGAGAGACCCAGTACTTC.

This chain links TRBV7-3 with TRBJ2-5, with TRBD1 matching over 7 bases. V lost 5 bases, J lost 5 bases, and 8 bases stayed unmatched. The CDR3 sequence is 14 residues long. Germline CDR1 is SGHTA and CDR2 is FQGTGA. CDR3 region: CASSINRGSETQYF. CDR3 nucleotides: TGTGCCAGCAGCATAAACAGGGGTTCCGAGACCCAGTACTTC.

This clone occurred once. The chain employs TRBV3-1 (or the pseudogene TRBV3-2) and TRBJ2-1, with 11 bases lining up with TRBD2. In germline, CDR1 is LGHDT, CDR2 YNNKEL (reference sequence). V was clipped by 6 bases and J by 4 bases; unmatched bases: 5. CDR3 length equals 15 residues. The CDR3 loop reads CASSSLAGGYNEQFF. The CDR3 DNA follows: TGTGCCAGCAGTTCGCTAGCGGGAGGTTACAATGAGCAGTTCTTC.

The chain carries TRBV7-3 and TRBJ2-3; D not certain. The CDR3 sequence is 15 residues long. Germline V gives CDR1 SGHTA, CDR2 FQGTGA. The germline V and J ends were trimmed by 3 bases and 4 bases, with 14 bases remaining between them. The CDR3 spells CASSLTGETPDTQYF. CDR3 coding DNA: TGTGCCAGCAGCTTGACCGGAGAGACCCCAGATACGCAGTATTTT.

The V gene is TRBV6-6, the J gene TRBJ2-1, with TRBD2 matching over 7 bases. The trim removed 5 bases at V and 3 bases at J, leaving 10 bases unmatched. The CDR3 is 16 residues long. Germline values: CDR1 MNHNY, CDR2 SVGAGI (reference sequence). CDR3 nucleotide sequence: TGTGCCAGCAGTCACCCAAAGCGGGGAGACTACAATGAGCAGTTCTTC. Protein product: CASSHPKRGDYNEQFF.

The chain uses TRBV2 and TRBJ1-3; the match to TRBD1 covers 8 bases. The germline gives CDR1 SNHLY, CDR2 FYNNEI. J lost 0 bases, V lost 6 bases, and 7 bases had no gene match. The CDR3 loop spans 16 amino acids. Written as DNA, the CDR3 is TGTGCCAGCAGATGGCGGACAGGGCCCTCTGGAAACACCATATATTTT. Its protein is CASRWRTGPSGNTIYF.

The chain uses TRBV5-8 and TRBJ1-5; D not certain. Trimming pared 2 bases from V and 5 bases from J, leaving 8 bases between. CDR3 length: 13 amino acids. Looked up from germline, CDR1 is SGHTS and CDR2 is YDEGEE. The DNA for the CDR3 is TGTGCCAGCAGCTTAGGGTCCCATCAGCCCCAGCATTTT. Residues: CASSLGSHQPQHF.

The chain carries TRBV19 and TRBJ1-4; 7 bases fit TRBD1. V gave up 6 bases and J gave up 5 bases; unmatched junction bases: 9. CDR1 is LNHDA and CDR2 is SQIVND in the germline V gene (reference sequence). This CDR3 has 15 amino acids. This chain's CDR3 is CASSSSGQPNEKLFF. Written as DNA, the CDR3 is TGTGCCAGTAGCTCCTCGGGACAGCCAAATGAAAAACTGTTTTTT.

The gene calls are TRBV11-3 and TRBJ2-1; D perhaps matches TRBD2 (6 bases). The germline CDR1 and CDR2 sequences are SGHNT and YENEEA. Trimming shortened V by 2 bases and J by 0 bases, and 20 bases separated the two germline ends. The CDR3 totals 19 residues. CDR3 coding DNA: TGTGCCAGCAGCTTACCCGACAGTTTAGCGGAGTCCTCCTACAATGAGCAGTTCTTC. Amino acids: CASSLPDSLAESSYNEQFF.

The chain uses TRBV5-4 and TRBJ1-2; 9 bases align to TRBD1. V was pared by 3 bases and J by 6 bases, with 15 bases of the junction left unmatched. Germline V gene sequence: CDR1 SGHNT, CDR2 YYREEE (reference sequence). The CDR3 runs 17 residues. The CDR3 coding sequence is TGTGCCAGCAGCTCGTTCCGCTACAGGGGGCCCGGAGATGGCTACACCTTC. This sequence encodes CASSSFRYRGPGDGYTF.

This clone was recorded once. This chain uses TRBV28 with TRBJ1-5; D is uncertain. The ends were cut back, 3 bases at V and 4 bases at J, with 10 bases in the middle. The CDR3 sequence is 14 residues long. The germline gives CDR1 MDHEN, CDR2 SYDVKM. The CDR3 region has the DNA TGTGCCAGCAGTTTGGGCAGGTGGAATCAGCCCCAGCATTTT. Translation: CASSLGRWNQPQHF.

CDR3 sequence (DNA): TGTGCCAGCGGGTGGGCTAGCGGAAACACAGATACGCAGTATTTT. It is translated as CASGWASGNTDTQYF. The chain carries TRBV6-5 and TRBJ2-3; 7 bases align to TRBD2. Germline V gene sequence: CDR1 MNHEY, CDR2 SVGAGI. J was trimmed by 2 bases and V by 8 bases; bases with no gene match: 10. The CDR3 has 15 amino acids.

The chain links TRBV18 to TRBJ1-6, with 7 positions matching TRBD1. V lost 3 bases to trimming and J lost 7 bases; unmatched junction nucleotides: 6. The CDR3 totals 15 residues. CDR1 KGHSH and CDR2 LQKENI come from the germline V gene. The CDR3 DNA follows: TGTGCCAGCTCACCCTTGACAGGGCTCAATTCACCCCTCCACTTT. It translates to CASSPLTGLNSPLHF.

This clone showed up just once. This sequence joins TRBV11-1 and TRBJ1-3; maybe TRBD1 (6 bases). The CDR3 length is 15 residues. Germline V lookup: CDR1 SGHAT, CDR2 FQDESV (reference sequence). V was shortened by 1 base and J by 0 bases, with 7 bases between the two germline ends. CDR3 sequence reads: CASSLEGGSGNTIYF. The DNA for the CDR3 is TGTGCCAGCAGCTTAGAAGGGGGCTCTGGAAACACCATATATTTT.

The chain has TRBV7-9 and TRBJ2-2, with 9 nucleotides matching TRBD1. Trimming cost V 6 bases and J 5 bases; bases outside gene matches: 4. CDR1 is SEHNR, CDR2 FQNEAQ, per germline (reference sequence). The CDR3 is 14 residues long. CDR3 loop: CASRLTGGTGELFF. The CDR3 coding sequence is TGTGCCAGCAGGTTGACAGGGGGAACCGGGGAGCTGTTTTTT.

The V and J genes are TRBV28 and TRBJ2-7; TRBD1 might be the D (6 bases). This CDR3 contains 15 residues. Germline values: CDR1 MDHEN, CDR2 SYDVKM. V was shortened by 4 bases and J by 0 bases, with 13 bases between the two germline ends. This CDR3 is CASSSPTGSSYEQYF. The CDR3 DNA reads TGTGCCAGCAGTTCCCCCACAGGGAGCTCCTACGAGCAGTACTTC.

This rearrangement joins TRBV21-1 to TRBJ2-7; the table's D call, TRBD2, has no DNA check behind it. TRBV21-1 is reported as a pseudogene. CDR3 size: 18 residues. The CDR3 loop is CASSKVLAGEPPSYEQYF. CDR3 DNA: TGTGCCAGCAGCAAAGTTTTAGCGGGTGAGCCCCCTTCCTACGAGCAGTACTTC.

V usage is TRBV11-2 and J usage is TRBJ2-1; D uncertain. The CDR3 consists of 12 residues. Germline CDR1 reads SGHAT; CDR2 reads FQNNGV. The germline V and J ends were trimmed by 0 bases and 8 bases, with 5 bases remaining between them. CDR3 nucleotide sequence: TGTGCCAGCAGCTTAGACGGTTATGAGCAGTTCTTC. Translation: CASSLDGYEQFF.

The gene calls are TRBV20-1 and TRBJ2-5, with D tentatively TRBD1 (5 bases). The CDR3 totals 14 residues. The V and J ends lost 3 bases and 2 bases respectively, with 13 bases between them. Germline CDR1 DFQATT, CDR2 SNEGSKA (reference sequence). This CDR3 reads CSASRQSLQETQYF. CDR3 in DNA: TGCAGTGCTAGTAGACAGTCCCTACAAGAGACCCAGTACTTC.

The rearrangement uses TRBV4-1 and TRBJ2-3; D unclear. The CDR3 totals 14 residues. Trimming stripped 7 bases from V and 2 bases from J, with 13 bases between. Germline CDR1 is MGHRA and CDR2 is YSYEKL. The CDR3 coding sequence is TGCGCCAGCAAGCCTACTATAAACACAGATACGCAGTATTTT. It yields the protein CASKPTINTDTQYF.